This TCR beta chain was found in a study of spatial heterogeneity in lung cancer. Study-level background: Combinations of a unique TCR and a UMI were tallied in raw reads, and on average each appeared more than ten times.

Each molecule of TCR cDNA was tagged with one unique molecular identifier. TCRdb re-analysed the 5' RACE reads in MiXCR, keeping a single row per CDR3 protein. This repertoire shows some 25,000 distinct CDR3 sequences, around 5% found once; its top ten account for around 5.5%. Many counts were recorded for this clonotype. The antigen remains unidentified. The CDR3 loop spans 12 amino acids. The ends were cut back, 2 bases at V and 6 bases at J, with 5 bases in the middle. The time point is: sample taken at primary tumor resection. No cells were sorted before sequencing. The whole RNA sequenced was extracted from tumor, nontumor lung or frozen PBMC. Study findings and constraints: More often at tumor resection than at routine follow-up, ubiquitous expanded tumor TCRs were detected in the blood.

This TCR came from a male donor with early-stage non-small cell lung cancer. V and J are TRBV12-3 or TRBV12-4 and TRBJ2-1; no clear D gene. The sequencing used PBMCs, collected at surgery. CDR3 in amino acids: CASSLFGNEQFF. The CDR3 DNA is TGTGCCAGCAGTTTATTTGGCAATGAGCAGTTCTTC.